This note documents a single TCR beta chain sequence. A Seattle source enrolled patients during active infection and followed them longitudinally. The record originates from a study of blood T cell repertoires in COVID-19. The overall study: The analysed material was cDNA or gDNA that came from T cells, B-cell-depleted T cells, or PBMCs.

Germline V gene data show CDR1 as MNHNS and CDR2 as SASEGT. Trimming took off 2 bases at V and 7 bases at J, with 11 bases between the two ends. The CDR3 loop spans 13 amino acids. Per the study methods: Nucleated cell number was recorded as an estimate derived from reference gene primer amplification. Repertoires were generated with immunoSEQ multiplex PCR, while TCRdb's copy carries only in-frame clones and drops some. Clone size and the V and J calls come from that table; the DNA yielded D and trimming. The sample includes tens of thousands of clones, roughly four fifths of them seen just once. The sequencing sample was made of peripheral blood. This receptor was taken from a man aged 45 to 65 with COVID-19, enrolled during active disease. The rearrangement links TRBV6-1 to TRBJ1-2; D is possibly TRBD1 (5 bases). CDR3 amino acids: CASSELGGLGYTF. The DNA of the CDR3 is TGTGCCAGCAGTGAATTGGGGGGTCTTGGCTACACCTTC.